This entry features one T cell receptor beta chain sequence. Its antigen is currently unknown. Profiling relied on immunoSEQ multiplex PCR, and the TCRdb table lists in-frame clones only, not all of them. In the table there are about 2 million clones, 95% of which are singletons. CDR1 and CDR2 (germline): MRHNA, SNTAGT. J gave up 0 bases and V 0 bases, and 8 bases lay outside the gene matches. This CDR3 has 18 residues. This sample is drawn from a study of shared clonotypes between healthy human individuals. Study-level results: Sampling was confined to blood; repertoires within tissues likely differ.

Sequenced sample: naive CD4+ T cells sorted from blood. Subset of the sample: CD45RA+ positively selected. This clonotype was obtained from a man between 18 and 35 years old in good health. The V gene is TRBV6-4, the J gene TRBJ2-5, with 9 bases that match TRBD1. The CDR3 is CASSDSTQGAGYQETQYF. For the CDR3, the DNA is TGTGCCAGCAGTGACTCGACACAGGGGGCTGGGTACCAAGAGACCCAGTACTTC.